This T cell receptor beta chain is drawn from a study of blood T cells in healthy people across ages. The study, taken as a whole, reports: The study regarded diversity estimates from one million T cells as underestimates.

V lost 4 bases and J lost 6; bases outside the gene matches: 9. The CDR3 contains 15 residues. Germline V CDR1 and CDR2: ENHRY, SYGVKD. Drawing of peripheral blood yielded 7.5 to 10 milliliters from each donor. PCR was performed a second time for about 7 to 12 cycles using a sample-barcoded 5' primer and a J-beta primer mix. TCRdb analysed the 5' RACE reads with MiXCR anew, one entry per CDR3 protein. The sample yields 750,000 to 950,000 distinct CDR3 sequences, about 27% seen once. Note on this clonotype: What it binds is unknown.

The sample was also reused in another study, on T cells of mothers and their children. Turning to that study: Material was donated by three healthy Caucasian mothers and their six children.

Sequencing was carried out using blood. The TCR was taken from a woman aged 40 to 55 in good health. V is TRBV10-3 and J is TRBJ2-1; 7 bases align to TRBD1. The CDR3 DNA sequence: TGTGCCATCAGTGGGACAGGCCGTCCGGCCAATGAGCAGTTCTTC. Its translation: CAISGTGRPANEQFF.